The 32 T cell receptor beta chains below were found in one sample sequenced in a study of blood T cells in healthy people across ages. A J-beta primer mix and a sample-barcoded 5' primer were used in a second PCR of roughly 7 to 12 cycles. From the 5' RACE reads, TCRdb called clonotypes with MiXCR, one entry per CDR3 protein. The data show about 1.4 million distinct CDR3 sequences, roughly 60% seen once. The sequencing sample was made of blood. The receptors were gathered from a man between 18 and 35 years old in good health.

J is TRBJ1-1 and V is TRBV20-1; perhaps TRBD1 as D (5 bases). Trimming removed 3 bases at V and 4 bases at J, with 12 bases between. This CDR3 has 13 amino acids. Germline CDR1 and CDR2: DFQATT and SNEGSKA (reference sequence). CDR3 DNA: TGCAGTGCTAGTCGTCGGGGGTTCACTGAAGCTTTCTTT. It yields the protein CSASRRGFTEAFF.

The sample holds a few counts of this clonotype. J is TRBJ2-5 and V is TRBV7-6, with 7 bases identical to TRBD2. Germline CDR1 is SGHVS and CDR2 is FNYEAQ. Trimming took 1 base from V and 2 from J; bases not matched to a gene: 7. The CDR3 extends over 16 amino acids. CDR3 sequence: CASSLGGGDSQETQYF. DNA of the CDR3: TGTGCCAGCAGCTTAGGGGGGGGAGACAGTCAAGAGACCCAGTACTTC.

The chain employs TRBV9 and TRBJ2-2, with D possibly being TRBD2 (6 bases). In germline, CDR1 is SGDLS, CDR2 YYNGEE. This CDR3 is built from 13 residues. Trimming left V 6 bases short and J 7 bases short, with 13 bases between. The CDR3 nucleotides are TGTGCCAGCACCCTGGCGGAGGGCGGGGAGCTGTTTTTT. Amino acids: CASTLAEGGELFF.

This clonotype was counted ten times or more. This sequence joins TRBV20-1 and TRBJ2-1, with 10 nucleotides matching TRBD2. The V segment lost 0 bases and the J segment 5 bases; nucleotides outside the gene matches: 7. Germline V gives CDR1 DFQATT, CDR2 SNEGSKA (reference sequence). The CDR3 runs to 16 residues. CDR3 protein: CSARDPLAGDNNEQFF. In nucleotides, the CDR3 is TGCAGTGCTAGAGACCCCCTAGCGGGAGATAACAATGAGCAGTTCTTC.

The chain links TRBV6-6 to TRBJ1-5; possibly TRBD1 for D (5 bases). CDR3 length equals 14 residues. Germline V gene data show CDR1 as MNHNY and CDR2 as SVGAGI (reference sequence). V was cut by 7 bases and J by 6 bases, with 16 bases left in between. CDR3 coding DNA: TGTGCCAGCAACACGGCAGGGACGGGTCAGCCCCAGCATTTT. This translates into CASNTAGTGQPQHF.

The chain is built from TRBV7-9 and TRBJ2-3; the D gene is possibly TRBD1 (6 bases). The CDR3 covers 15 residues. Trimming pared 4 bases from V and 0 bases from J, leaving 11 bases between. CDR1 is SEHNR and CDR2 is FQNEAQ in the germline V gene (reference sequence). Here the CDR3 reads CASSYRETSTDTQYF. The CDR3, as DNA: TGTGCCAGCAGCTACAGGGAAACTAGCACAGATACGCAGTATTTT.

The chain is built from TRBV20-1 and TRBJ1-1, with unresolved D. Germline V gene sequence: CDR1 DFQATT, CDR2 SNEGSKA (reference sequence). The V end was cut by 1 base, the J end by 0 bases, with 15 bases between. The CDR3 is 16 residues long. The chain's CDR3 is CSARGPGPAMNTEAFF. The CDR3 region has the DNA TGCAGTGCTAGAGGGCCTGGGCCAGCTATGAACACTGAAGCTTTCTTT.

The CDR3, as DNA: TGTGCCAGCAGCTTAGTGCTGGATCCCGCTTTAGATGGCTACACCTTC. The encoded protein is CASSLVLDPALDGYTF. The rearrangement joins TRBV7-9 to TRBJ1-2; D is unclear. The CDR3 length is 16 residues. V lost 1 base and J 6 bases, leaving 18 bases between the germline ends. Germline-derived CDR1 and CDR2 are SEHNR and FQNEAQ (reference sequence).

The chain carries TRBV7-9 and TRBJ2-7; possible D gene TRBD2, 5 bases. The CDR3 loop spans 19 amino acids. Germline V gene lookup returns CDR1 SEHNR and CDR2 FQNEAQ (reference sequence). V was clipped by 1 base and J by 2 bases, with 24 bases between them. CDR3 DNA sequence: TGTGCCAGCAGCTTAGGACCGCGGGCCAGAGCCCCCCAGACCTACGAGCAGTACTTC. The encoded protein is CASSLGPRARAPQTYEQYF.

There are a few counts of this clonotype. The V call is TRBV4-1, the J call TRBJ2-5; 7 positions match TRBD1. The CDR3 runs to 13 residues. Germline values: CDR1 MGHRA, CDR2 YSYEKL. V shed 2 bases and J 4 bases; nucleotides not matched to a gene: 1. CDR3 amino acids: CASSQTGVETQYF. The CDR3 nucleotides are TGCGCCAGCAGCCAAACAGGGGTAGAGACCCAGTACTTC.

The gene calls are TRBV4-3 and TRBJ2-3; D is possibly TRBD1 (6 bases). V was shortened by 3 bases and J by 1 base, with 14 bases between the two germline ends. The CDR3 length is 16 residues. The V gene's germline CDR1 is LGHNA and CDR2 YSLEER. The CDR3 DNA is TGCGCCAGCAGCCATGCCTTTGGGGGCGGCACAGATACGCAGTATTTT. The encoded protein is CASSHAFGGGTDTQYF.

This rearrangement joins TRBV20-1 to TRBJ2-7; no firm D call. The CDR3 is made up of 12 amino acids. The V and J ends lost 3 bases and 2 bases respectively, with 8 bases between them. Germline V CDR1 and CDR2: DFQATT, SNEGSKA (reference sequence). The CDR3 nucleotides read TGCAGTGCTAGTTCCAGAGCCTACGAGCAGTACTTC. Its translation: CSASSRAYEQYF.

The chain combines TRBV4-3 with TRBJ1-2; possible D gene TRBD1, 5 bases. Trimming cost V 0 bases and J 8 bases, with 13 bases left between them. The CDR3 length is 14 residues. Germline values: CDR1 LGHNA, CDR2 YSLEER. The CDR3 sequence is CASSQESAYRGYTF. In DNA form, the CDR3 reads TGCGCCAGCAGCCAAGAATCTGCCTACAGGGGCTACACCTTC.

This chain uses TRBV6-5 with TRBJ2-3, with D unclear. Germline values: CDR1 MNHEY, CDR2 SVGAGI. The CDR3 totals 13 residues. V was clipped by 7 bases and J by 6 bases, with 14 bases between them. In DNA, the CDR3 is TGTGCCAGCACTTTCTCTCCGGCGGATACGCAGTATTTT. This sequence encodes CASTFSPADTQYF.

The J gene is TRBJ2-7, the V gene TRBV20-1; D is possibly TRBD2 (6 bases). The tail of the sequence fits TRBJ2-5 better, so the J call may be wrong. This CDR3 spans 13 amino acids. The V gene's germline CDR1 is DFQATT and CDR2 SNEGSKA (reference sequence). The CDR3 is CSATPTSEETQYF. CDR3 sequence (DNA): TGCAGTGCTACCCCGACTAGTGAAGAGACCCAGTACTTC.

Only a few counts were recorded for this clonotype. V and J are TRBV7-9 and TRBJ2-7; the D is unclear. The CDR3 sequence is 14 residues long. Germline assignment: CDR1 SEHNR and CDR2 FQNEAQ (reference sequence). Trimming removed 0 bases from V and 6 bases from J, with 12 bases in between. In DNA, the CDR3 is TGTGCCAGCAGCTTAGCGGATAGGCTAGGCGAGCAGTACTTC. Its translation: CASSLADRLGEQYF.

The chain combines TRBV5-1 with TRBJ2-7; 7 nucleotides line up with TRBD2. CDR3 length: 15 residues. Germline V gene sequence: CDR1 SGHRS, CDR2 YFSETQ. After removal of 0 bases from V and 8 bases from J, the junction contained 11 bases not matched to a gene. The CDR3 sequence is CASSLEAGEWYKQYF. The CDR3 bases are TGCGCCAGCAGCTTGGAGGCGGGAGAGTGGTACAAGCAGTACTTC.

The gene calls are TRBV25-1 and TRBJ1-2, with D perhaps TRBD1 (5 bases). The V and J ends lost 4 bases and 6 bases respectively, with 12 bases between them. CDR3 length equals 13 residues. The germline V gene encodes CDR1 MGHDK and CDR2 SYGVNS. The CDR3 region is CASSVIGADGYTF. Written as DNA, the CDR3 is TGTGCCAGCAGTGTTATAGGGGCAGATGGCTACACCTTC.

The chain employs TRBV7-9 and TRBJ2-4; either TRBD1 or TRBD2 may fit D (5 bases each). Germline CDR1 reads SEHNR; CDR2 reads FQNEAQ (reference sequence). CDR3 length: 15 residues. V was cut by 4 bases and J by 0 bases, with 10 bases left in between. The CDR3 sequence: CASSSGRVAKNIQYF. For the CDR3, the DNA is TGTGCCAGCAGCTCGGGACGGGTAGCCAAAAACATTCAGTACTTC. The full variable domain, with the rest looked up from reference TRBV7-9 and TRBJ2-4, is DTGVSQNPRHKITKRGQNVTFRCDPISEHNRLYWYRQTLGQGPEFLTYFQNEAQLEKSRLLSDRFSAERPKGSFSTLEIQRTEQGDSAMYLCASSSGRVAKNIQYFGAGTRLSVL.

This sequence joins TRBV4-3 and TRBJ1-1; the match to TRBD1 covers 8 bases. The CDR3 spans 15 residues. Germline CDR1 LGHNA, CDR2 YSLEER. V was clipped by 0 bases and J by 1 base; unmatched bases: 1. The CDR3 DNA reads TGCGCCAGCAGCCAAGACGGACAGGGGAACACTGAAGCTTTCTTT. Translating it yields CASSQDGQGNTEAFF.

This clonotype has only a few counts. The chain links TRBV6-2 or TRBV6-3 to TRBJ2-7; TRBD1 might be the D (6 bases). The V end was cut by 2 bases, the J end by 2 bases, with 10 bases between. The CDR3 extends over 14 amino acids. Germline CDR1 MNHEY, CDR2 SVGEGT. In DNA, the CDR3 is TGTGCCAGCAGTTACGACAGGCGAACCTACGAGCAGTACTTC. It translates to CASSYDRRTYEQYF.

The chain recombines TRBV4-1 with TRBJ1-2; TRBD1 agrees at 11 bases. J was trimmed by 7 bases and V by 4 bases; bases with no gene match: 17. There are 18 residues in the CDR3. Per the germline V gene, CDR1 is MGHRA and CDR2 is YSYEKL. The CDR3 loop reads CASSPWPSGDRGSGGYTF. CDR3 nucleotide sequence: TGCGCCAGCAGCCCTTGGCCATCAGGGGACAGGGGGTCGGGTGGCTACACCTTC.

The rearrangement uses TRBV7-9 and TRBJ2-1, with 8 bases fitting TRBD2. This CDR3 has 19 residues. V lost 5 bases, J lost 1 base, and 16 bases stayed unmatched. Germline assignment: CDR1 SEHNR and CDR2 FQNEAQ (reference sequence). CDR3: CASSPFITAGGLSYNEQFF. Here the CDR3 DNA reads TGTGCCAGCAGCCCCTTTATAACGGCGGGAGGCCTATCCTACAATGAGCAGTTCTTC.

This clonotype turned up a few times. The rearrangement joins TRBV12-3 or TRBV12-4 to TRBJ2-7, with D perhaps matching TRBD2 (5 bases). This CDR3 has 14 amino acids. Deletions cut 6 bases from V and 3 bases from J, with 15 bases between. The CDR3 here is CASSTMTTSYEQYF. Here the CDR3 DNA reads TGTGCCAGCAGCACAATGACTACGAGCTACGAGCAGTACTTC.

The CDR3 region is CASREVNTQYF. The CDR3 nucleotides are TGTGCCAGCAGGGAGGTAAATACGCAGTATTTT. The chain employs TRBV7-2 and TRBJ2-3, with D tentatively TRBD2 (5 bases). Germline CDR1 reads SGHTA; CDR2 reads FQGNSA. The CDR3 has 11 residues. Trimming removed 6 bases at V and 7 bases at J, with 8 bases between.

V is TRBV18 and J is TRBJ2-3, with 9 bases matching TRBD2. Germline V CDR1 and CDR2: KGHSH, LQKENI. CDR3 length: 15 residues. V shed 7 bases, J shed 2 bases, and the junction held 7 bases outside the gene matches. For the CDR3, the DNA is TGTGCCAGCTTGGAGACTAGCGGCTACACAGATACGCAGTATTTT. This codes for CASLETSGYTDTQYF.

V and J are TRBV20-1 and TRBJ1-3, with D perhaps matching TRBD1 (5 bases). The CDR3 consists of 14 residues. The V end lost 6 bases, the J end lost 2 bases, and 14 bases lay between the germline ends. Per germline, CDR1 DFQATT and CDR2 SNEGSKA (reference sequence). The CDR3: CSAQLGGPGNTIYF. The CDR3 nucleotides are TGCAGTGCCCAGCTGGGGGGACCTGGAAACACCATATATTTT.

The chain uses TRBV6-1 and TRBJ1-6, with D possibly matching TRBD1 (6 bases). Germline V lookup: CDR1 MNHNS, CDR2 SASEGT. Deletions cut 10 bases from V and 9 bases from J, with 16 bases between. The CDR3 contains 13 residues. The CDR3 coding sequence is TGTGCCATCCAACAGGGCACGGGTTCACCCCTCCACTTT. Translating gives CAIQQGTGSPLHF.

The rearrangement uses TRBV27 and TRBJ2-4, with D unresolved. This CDR3 is built from 14 residues. Trimming took off 4 bases at V and 8 bases at J, with 15 bases between the two ends. Looked up from germline, CDR1 is MNHEY and CDR2 is SMNVEV (reference sequence). The CDR3 DNA is TGTGCCAGCAGTTCCCGGGCCTCAACGGACATTCAGTACTTC. This gives the protein CASSSRASTDIQYF.

This clonotype came up once. The chain uses TRBV4-1 and TRBJ2-1; D possibly uses TRBD1 or TRBD2 (5 bases each). The CDR3 sequence is 17 residues long. The V end lost 1 base, the J end lost 2 bases, and 15 bases lay between the germline ends. Germline loops: CDR1 MGHRA, CDR2 YSYEKL. CDR3 coding DNA: TGCGCCAGCAGCCAAGTTCCCTCGGGGCTAGCCTACAATGAGCAGTTCTTC. Translated: CASSQVPSGLAYNEQFF.

J is TRBJ2-2 and V is TRBV12-3 or TRBV12-4, with D possibly being TRBD1 (6 bases). The V end was cut by 2 bases, the J end by 5 bases, with 12 bases between. The CDR3 runs 15 residues. The CDR3 reads CASSLQQGGTGELFF. CDR3 sequence (DNA): TGTGCCAGCAGTTTACAACAGGGTGGGACCGGGGAGCTGTTTTTT.

This rearrangement joins TRBV20-1 to TRBJ2-1, with 8 bases that match TRBD2. The CDR3 is made up of 14 amino acids. After removal of 6 bases from V and 5 bases from J, the junction contained 9 bases not matched to a gene. The germline V gene encodes CDR1 DFQATT and CDR2 SNEGSKA (reference sequence). The CDR3 spells CSAAGLVDDNEQFF. The CDR3, as DNA: TGCAGTGCCGCGGGACTAGTCGACGACAATGAGCAGTTCTTC.